This T cell receptor beta chain is drawn from a study of cytomegalovirus exposure and HLA in healthy donors. The study's findings and limits: Prior analysis indicated that the majority of TCR beta V segments exhibited productivity approximately 87% or approximately 30% of the time. Across donors, most TCRs were seen rarely, yet some public ones were widespread.

Regarding donors, all were healthy bone marrow donors. With 60 Vbeta and 13 Jbeta primers, the PCR was carried out. The table came from immunoSEQ multiplex PCR; TCRdb's copy has only in-frame clones and leaves some out. The repertoire holds 95,000 to 150,000 clones, around 63% seen once, with about a tenth in the top ten. As regards this clone: The antigen is unknown.

The TCR was taken from a man aged 35-49 years in good health and CMV-seropositive. The sequenced material came from PBMCs.

The DNA for the CDR3 is TGCGCCAGCAGCGAGGAGACTCGCAAGTTCTTC. It codes for CASSEETRKFF. The chain uses TRBV5-1 and TRBJ2-1; D remains unclear. Germline assignment: CDR1 SGHRS and CDR2 YFSETQ. V lost 4 bases to trimming and J lost 14 bases, with 13 bases between them. The length of the CDR3 is 11 residues.